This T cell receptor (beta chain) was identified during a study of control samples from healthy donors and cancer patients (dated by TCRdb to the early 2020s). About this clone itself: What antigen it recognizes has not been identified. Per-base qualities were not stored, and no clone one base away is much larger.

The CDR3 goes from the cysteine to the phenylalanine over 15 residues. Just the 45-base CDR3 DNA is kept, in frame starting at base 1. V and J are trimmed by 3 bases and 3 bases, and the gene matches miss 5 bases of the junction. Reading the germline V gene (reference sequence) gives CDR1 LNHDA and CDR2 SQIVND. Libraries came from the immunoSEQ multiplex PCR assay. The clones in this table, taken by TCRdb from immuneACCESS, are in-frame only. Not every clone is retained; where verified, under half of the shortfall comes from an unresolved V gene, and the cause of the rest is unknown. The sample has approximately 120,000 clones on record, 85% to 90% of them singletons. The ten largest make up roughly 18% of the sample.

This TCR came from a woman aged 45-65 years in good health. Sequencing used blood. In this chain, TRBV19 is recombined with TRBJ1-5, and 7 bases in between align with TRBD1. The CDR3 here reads CASSIIGQDNQPQHF. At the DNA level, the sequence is TGTGCCAGTAGTATTATAGGACAGGACAATCAGCCCCAGCATTTT.